These T cell receptor beta chains were read from a single sample in a study of blood T cell repertoires in COVID-19. The protocol was immunoSEQ multiplex PCR, while the TCRdb copy is restricted to in-frame clones and leaves out a portion. This sample has 50,000 or so clones, with 79% found just once. Specimen: peripheral blood. The source of these receptors is a man aged 65-85 years with acute or convalescent COVID-19. Both conserved end residues are part of each CDR3. A clone size is listed for some rows: how often the clone was seen (once, few, many), or a class if it is expanded.

CDR3aa: CASSFNGGFLEKLFF
abundance: large
v_gene: TRBV27

CDR3aa: CASSVDSGRYEQYF
abundance: NA
v_gene: TRBV19

CDR3aa: CATNKASGRREQFF
abundance: NA
v_gene: TRBV19

CDR3aa: CASSDGRGGTDTQYF
abundance: NA
v_gene: TRBV19

CDR3aa: CASSPQGEGGNTIYF
abundance: NA
v_gene: TRBV3-1/TRBV3-2

CDR3aa: CANGDSGADTQYF
abundance: NA
v_gene: TRBV12-3/TRBV12-4

CDR3aa: CASSQSLAGGPTDTQYF
abundance: NA
v_gene: TRBV4-2

CDR3aa: CAWNRVVNTEAFF
abundance: NA
v_gene: TRBV30

CDR3aa: CASRLPGQYSNQPQHF
abundance: NA
v_gene: TRBV28

CDR3aa: CASSILEGLALHF
abundance: NA
v_gene: TRBV6-2/TRBV6-3

CDR3aa: CATGGSGGAEKQYF
abundance: NA
v_gene: TRBV7-2

CDR3aa: CASSSRLADRQETQYF
abundance: NA
v_gene: TRBV19

CDR3aa: CAWSLTGTEQYF
abundance: few
v_gene: TRBV30

CDR3aa: CASSPSGANTEAFF
abundance: NA
v_gene: TRBV5-1

CDR3aa: CASSLVGGSSDEQFF
abundance: once
v_gene: TRBV5-1

CDR3aa: CASATGGGGGEKLFF
abundance: NA
v_gene: TRBV9

CDR3aa: CASSSVLAETQYF
abundance: once
v_gene: TRBV6-5

CDR3aa: CASSPLGRSYNSPLHF
abundance: NA
v_gene: TRBV7-2

CDR3aa: CASSRSIPGSGNTEAFF
abundance: NA
v_gene: TRBV6-6

CDR3aa: CASSEGDRGGGSQPQHF
abundance: NA
v_gene: TRBV25-1

CDR3aa: CASNPAGVRNEQFF
abundance: once
v_gene: TRBV19

CDR3aa: CASSLTGYEQYF
abundance: NA
v_gene: TRBV5-6

CDR3aa: CSVEDRVDLTQYF
abundance: NA
v_gene: TRBV29-1

CDR3aa: CASSSGTSGGNEQFF
abundance: NA
v_gene: TRBV7-3

CDR3aa: CASSILPLTGQGEAFF
abundance: once
v_gene: TRBV19

CDR3aa: CASSPGGTNTEAFF
abundance: medium-sized
v_gene: TRBV19

CDR3aa: CASSLGGLQISYEQYF
abundance: NA
v_gene: TRBV7-9

CDR3aa: CASSPESGRGVYGYTF
abundance: NA
v_gene: TRBV18

CDR3aa: CASSDTSGGDPREEQFF
abundance: few
v_gene: TRBV9

CDR3aa: CASSLDRRTEAFF
abundance: NA
v_gene: TRBV5-6

CDR3aa: CASSPRVYGYTF
abundance: once
v_gene: TRBV28

CDR3aa: CASSLAGGSIGELFF
abundance: few
v_gene: TRBV11-2

CDR3aa: CATKQGDGETQYF
abundance: NA
v_gene: TRBV11-2

CDR3aa: CASSPGLAGVGYEQYF
abundance: few
v_gene: TRBV18

CDR3aa: CASSMRGAGGGETQYF
abundance: NA
v_gene: TRBV19

CDR3aa: CASGTGGPSPLHF
abundance: NA
v_gene: TRBV28

CDR3aa: CASSPGQDPREQFF
abundance: NA
v_gene: TRBV11-3